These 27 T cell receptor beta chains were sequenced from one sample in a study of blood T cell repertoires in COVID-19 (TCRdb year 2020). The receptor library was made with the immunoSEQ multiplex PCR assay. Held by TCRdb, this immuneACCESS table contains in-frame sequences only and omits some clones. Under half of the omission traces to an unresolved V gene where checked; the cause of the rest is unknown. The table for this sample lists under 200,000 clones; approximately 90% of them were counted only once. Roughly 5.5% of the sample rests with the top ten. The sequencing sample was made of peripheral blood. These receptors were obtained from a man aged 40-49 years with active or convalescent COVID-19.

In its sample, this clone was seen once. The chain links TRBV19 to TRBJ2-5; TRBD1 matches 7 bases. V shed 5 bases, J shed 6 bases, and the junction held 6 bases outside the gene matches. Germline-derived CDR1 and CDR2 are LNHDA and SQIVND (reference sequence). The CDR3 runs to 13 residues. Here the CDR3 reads CASSVQGRKTQYF. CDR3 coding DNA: TGTGCCAGTAGTGTACAGGGGAGAAAGACCCAGTACTTC.

The CDR3 DNA sequence: TGTGCCATCAGGGCTGGGGGCGGGACCGGGGAGCTGTTTTTT. Translation gives CAIRAGGGTGELFF. The V gene is TRBV10-3, the J gene TRBJ2-2, with D possibly TRBD1 on 6 matching bases. V was pared by 6 bases and J by 5 bases, with 13 bases between. CDR1 and CDR2 from the germline V gene are ENHRY and SYGVKD. The CDR3 extends over 14 amino acids.

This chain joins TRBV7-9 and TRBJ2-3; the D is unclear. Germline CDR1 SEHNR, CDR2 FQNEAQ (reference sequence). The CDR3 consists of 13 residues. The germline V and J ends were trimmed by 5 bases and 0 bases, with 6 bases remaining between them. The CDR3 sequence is CASSLLSTDTQYF. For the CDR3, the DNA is TGTGCCAGCAGCCTACTTAGCACAGATACGCAGTATTTT.

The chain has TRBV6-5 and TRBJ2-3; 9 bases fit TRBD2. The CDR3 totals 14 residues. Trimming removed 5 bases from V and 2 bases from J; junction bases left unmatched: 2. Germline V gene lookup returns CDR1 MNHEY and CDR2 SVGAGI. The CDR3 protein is CASSRLADTDTQYF. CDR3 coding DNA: TGTGCCAGCAGTCGACTAGCGGACACAGATACGCAGTATTTT.

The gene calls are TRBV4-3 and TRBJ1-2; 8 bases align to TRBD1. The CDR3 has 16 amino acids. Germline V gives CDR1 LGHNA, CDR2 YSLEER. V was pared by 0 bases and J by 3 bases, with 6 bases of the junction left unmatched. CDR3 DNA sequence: TGCGCCAGCAGCCAAGAATATGCACAGGGGGACTATGGCTACACCTTC. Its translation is CASSQEYAQGDYGYTF.

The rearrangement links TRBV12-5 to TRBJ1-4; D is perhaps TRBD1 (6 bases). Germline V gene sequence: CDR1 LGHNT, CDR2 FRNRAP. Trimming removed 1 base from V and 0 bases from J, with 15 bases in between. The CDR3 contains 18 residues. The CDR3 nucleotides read TGTGCTAGTGGTTTGGCCTGGACAGAATTTTCAACTAATGAAAAACTGTTTTTT. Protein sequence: CASGLAWTEFSTNEKLFF.

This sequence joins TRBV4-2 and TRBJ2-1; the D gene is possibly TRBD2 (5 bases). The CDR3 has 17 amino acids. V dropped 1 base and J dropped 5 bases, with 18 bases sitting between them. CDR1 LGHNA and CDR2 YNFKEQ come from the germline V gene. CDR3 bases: TGTGCCAGCAGCCAAGTGGGTTCGGGGAATGGTAACAATGAGCAGTTCTTC. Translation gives CASSQVGSGNGNNEQFF.

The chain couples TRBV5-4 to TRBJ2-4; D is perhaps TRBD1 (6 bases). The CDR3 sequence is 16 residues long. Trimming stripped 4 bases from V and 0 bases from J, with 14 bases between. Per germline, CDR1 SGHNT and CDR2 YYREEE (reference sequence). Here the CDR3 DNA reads TGTGCCAGCAGCCCCGGACAGATATTAGCCAAAAACATTCAGTACTTC. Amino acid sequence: CASSPGQILAKNIQYF.

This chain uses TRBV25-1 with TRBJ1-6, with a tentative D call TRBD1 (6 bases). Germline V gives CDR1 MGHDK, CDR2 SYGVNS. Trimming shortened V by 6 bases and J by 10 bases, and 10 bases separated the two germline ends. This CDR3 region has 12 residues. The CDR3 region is CASRDSRSPLHF. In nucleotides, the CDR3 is TGTGCCAGCAGGGACAGCCGATCACCCCTCCACTTT.

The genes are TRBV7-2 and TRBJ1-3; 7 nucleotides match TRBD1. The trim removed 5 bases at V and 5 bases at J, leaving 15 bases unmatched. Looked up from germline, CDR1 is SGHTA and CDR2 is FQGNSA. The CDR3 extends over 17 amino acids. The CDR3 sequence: CASSPTTGSASRNTIYF. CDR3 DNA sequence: TGTGCCAGCAGCCCGACGACAGGGTCTGCTTCTAGAAACACCATATATTTT. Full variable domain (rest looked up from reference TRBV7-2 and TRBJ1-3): GAGVSQSPSNKVTEKGKDVELRCDPISGHTALYWYRQSLGQGLEFLIYFQGNSAPDKSGLPSDRFSAERTGGSVSTLTIQRTQQEDSAVYLCASSPTTGSASRNTIYFGEGSWLTVV.

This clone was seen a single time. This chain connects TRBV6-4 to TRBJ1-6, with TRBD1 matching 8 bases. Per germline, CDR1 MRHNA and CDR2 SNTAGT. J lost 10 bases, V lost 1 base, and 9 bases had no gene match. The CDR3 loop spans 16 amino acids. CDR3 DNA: TGTGCCAGCAGTGACTACGACAGGGGCGTTGGATCACCCCTCCACTTT. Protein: CASSDYDRGVGSPLHF.

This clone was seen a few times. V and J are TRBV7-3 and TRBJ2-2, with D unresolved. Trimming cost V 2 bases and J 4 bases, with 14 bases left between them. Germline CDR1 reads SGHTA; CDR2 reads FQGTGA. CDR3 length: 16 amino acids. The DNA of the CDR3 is TGTGCCAGCAGCTTACACTCAGCAGCAGGCACCGGGGAGCTGTTTTTT. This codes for CASSLHSAAGTGELFF.

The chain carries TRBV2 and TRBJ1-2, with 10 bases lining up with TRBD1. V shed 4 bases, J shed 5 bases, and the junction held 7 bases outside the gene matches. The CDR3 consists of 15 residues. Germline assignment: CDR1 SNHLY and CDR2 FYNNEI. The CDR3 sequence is CASSASWTGGYGYTF. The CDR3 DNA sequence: TGTGCCAGCAGTGCCTCCTGGACAGGGGGGTATGGCTACACCTTC.

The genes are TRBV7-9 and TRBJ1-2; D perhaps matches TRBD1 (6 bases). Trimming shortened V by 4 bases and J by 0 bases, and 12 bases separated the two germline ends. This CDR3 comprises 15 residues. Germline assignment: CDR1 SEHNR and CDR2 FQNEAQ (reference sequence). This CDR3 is CASSSRTASNYGYTF. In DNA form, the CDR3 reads TGTGCCAGCAGCTCCCGGACAGCCTCTAACTATGGCTACACCTTC. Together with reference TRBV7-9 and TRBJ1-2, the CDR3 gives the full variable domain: DTGVSQNPRHKITKRGQNVTFRCDPISEHNRLYWYRQTLGQGPEFLTYFQNEAQLEKSRLLSDRFSAERPKGSFSTLEIQRTEQGDSAMYLCASSSRTASNYGYTFGSGTRLTVV.

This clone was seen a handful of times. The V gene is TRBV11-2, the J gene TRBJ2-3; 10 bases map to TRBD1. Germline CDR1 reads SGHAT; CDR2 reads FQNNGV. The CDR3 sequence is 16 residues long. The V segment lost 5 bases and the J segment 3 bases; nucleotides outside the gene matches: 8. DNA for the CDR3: TGTGCCAGCAGCGGGGGGACAGGGGTGAATACAGATACGCAGTATTTT. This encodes CASSGGTGVNTDTQYF.

CDR3 sequence (DNA): TGTGCCAGTAGTATCACTGCAACTAATGAAAAACTGTTTTTT. This translates into CASSITATNEKLFF. V gene TRBV19 combines with J gene TRBJ1-4; no firm D call. The CDR3 contains 14 residues. Germline-derived CDR1 and CDR2 are LNHDA and SQIVND (reference sequence). The V end was cut by 3 bases, the J end by 0 bases, with 5 bases between.

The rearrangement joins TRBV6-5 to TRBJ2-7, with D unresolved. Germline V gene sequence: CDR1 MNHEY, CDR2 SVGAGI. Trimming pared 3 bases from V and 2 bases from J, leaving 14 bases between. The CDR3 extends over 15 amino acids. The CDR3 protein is CASSYGASNPYEQYF. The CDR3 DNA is TGTGCCAGCAGTTATGGAGCCTCCAACCCCTACGAGCAGTACTTC.

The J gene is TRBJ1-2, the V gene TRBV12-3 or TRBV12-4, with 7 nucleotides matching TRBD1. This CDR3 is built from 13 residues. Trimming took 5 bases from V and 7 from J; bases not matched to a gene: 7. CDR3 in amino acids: CASSMDRLGGYTF. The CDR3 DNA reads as TGTGCCAGCAGTATGGACAGGCTAGGTGGCTACACCTTC.

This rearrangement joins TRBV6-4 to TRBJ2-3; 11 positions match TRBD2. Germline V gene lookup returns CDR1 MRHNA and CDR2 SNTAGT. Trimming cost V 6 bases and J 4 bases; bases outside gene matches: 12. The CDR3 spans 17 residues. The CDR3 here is CASSRIPLAGGADTQYF. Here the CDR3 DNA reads TGTGCCAGCAGCCGGATCCCTCTAGCGGGAGGTGCAGATACGCAGTATTTT.

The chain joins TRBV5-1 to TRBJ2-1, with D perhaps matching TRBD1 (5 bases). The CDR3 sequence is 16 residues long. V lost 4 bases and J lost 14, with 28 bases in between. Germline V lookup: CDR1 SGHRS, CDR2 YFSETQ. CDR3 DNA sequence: TGCGCCAGCAGCGCTTTCAAACAGGTAGCAAACCAGCGAGAGTTCTTC. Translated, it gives CASSAFKQVANQREFF.

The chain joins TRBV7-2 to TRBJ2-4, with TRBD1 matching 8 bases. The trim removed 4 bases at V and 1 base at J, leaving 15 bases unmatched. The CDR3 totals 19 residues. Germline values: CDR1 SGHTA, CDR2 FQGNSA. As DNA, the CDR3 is TGTGCCAGCAGCTCCCCCTCGGCGGGAAGACAGGGGGCCAAAAACATTCAGTACTTC. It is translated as CASSSPSAGRQGAKNIQYF.

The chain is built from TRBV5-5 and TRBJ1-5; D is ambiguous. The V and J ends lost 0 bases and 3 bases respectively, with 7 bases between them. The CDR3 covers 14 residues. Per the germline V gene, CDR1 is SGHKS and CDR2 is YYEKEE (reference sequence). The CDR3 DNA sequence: TGTGCCAGCAGCTTGGGGCAGATCAATCAGCCCCAGCATTTT. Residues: CASSLGQINQPQHF.

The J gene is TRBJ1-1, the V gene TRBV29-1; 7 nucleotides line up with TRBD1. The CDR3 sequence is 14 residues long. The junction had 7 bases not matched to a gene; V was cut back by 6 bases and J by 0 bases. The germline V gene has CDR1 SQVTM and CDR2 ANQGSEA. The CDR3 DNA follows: TGCAGCGTCCGACAGGGACTCATGAACACTGAAGCTTTCTTT. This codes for CSVRQGLMNTEAFF. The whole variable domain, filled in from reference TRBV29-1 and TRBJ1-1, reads SAVISQKPSRDICQRGTSLTIQCQVDSQVTMMFWYRQQPGQSLTLIATANQGSEATYESGFVIDKFPISRPNLTFSTLTVSNMSPEDSSIYLCSVRQGLMNTEAFFGQGTRLTVV.

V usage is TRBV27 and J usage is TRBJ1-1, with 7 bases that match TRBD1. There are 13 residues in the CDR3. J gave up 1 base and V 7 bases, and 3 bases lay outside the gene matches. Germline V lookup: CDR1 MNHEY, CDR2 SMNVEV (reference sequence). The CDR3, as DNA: TGTGCCAGCAATCGACAGGGGAACACTGAAGCTTTCTTT. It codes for CASNRQGNTEAFF.

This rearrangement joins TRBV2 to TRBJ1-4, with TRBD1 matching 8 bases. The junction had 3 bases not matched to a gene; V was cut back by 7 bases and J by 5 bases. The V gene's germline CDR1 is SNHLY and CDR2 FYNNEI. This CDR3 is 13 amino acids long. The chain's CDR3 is CASTGQENEKLFF. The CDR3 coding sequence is TGTGCCAGCACGGGACAGGAAAATGAAAAACTGTTTTTT.

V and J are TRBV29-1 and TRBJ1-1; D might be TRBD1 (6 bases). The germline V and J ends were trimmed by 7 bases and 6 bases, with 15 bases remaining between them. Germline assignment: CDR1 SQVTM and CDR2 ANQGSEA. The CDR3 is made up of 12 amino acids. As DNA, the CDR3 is TGCAGCGCCGAGGTAGGGGGGGCTGAAGCTTTCTTT. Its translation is CSAEVGGAEAFF.

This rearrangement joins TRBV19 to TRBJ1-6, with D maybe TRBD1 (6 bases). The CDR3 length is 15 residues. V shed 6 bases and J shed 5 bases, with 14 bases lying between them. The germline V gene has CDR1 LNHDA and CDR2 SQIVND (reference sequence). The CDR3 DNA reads TGTGCCAGTAGCAGGGGAAAAGGGGATAATTCACCCCTCCACTTT. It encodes CASSRGKGDNSPLHF.